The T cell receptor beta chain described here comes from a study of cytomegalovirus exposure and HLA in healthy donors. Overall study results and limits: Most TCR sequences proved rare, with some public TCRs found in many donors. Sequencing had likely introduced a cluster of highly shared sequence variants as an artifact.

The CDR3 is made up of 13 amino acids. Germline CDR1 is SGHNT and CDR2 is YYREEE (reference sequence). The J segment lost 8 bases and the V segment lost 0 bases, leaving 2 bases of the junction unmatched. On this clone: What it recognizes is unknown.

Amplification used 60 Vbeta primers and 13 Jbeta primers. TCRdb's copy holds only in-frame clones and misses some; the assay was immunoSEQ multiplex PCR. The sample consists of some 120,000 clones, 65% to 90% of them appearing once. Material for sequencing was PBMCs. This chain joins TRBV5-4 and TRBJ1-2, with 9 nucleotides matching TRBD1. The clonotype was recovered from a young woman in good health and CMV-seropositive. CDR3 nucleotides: TGTGCCAGCAGCTTGGGGACAGGGGACGGCTACACCTTC. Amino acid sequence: CASSLGTGDGYTF.